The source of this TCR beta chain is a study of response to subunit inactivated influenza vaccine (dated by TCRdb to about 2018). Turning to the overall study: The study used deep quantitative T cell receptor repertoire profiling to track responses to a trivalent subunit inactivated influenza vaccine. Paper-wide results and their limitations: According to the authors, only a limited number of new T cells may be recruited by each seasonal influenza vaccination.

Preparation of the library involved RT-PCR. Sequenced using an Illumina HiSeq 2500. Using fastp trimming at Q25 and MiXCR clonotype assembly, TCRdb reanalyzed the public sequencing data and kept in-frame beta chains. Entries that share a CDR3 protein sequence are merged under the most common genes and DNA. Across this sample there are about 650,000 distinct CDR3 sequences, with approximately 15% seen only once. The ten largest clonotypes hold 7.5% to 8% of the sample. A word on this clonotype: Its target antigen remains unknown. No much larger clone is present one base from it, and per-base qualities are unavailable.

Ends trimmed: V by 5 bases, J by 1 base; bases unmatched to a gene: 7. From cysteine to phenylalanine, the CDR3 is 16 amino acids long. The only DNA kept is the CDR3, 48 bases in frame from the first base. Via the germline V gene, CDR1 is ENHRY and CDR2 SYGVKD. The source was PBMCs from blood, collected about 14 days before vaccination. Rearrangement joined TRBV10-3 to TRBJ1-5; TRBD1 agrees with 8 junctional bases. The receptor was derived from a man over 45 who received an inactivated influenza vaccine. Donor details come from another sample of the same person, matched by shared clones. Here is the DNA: TGTGCCATCAGTCCTACAGGGGGTTTAAGCAATCAGCCCCAGCATTTT. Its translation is CAISPTGGLSNQPQHF.